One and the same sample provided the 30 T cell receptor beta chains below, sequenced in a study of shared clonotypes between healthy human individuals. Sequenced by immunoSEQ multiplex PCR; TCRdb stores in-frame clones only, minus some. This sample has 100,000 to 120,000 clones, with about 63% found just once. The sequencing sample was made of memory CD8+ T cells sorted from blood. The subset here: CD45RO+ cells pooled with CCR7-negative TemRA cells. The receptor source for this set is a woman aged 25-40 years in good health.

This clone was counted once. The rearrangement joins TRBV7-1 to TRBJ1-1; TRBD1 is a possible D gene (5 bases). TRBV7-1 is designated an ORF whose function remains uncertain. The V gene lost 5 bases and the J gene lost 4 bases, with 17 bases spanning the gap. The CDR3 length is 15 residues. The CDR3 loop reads CASSQEGALATEAFF. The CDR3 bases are TGTGCCAGCAGCCAAGAAGGGGCCCTTGCCACTGAAGCTTTCTTT.

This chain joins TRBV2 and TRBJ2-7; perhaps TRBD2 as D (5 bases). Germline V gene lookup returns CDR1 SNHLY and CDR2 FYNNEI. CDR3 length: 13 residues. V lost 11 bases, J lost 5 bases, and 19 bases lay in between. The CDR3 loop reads CASWWELSHEQYF. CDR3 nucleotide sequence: TGTGCCTCGTGGTGGGAGTTATCCCACGAGCAGTACTTC.

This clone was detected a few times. The CDR3 here is CASSLLGNSPLHF. DNA of the CDR3: TGTGCCAGCAGCTTACTTGGCAATTCACCCCTCCACTTT. The chain carries TRBV5-8 and TRBJ1-6; no reliable D call. This CDR3 is built from 13 residues. Trimming took 2 bases from V and 7 from J, leaving 7 bases between them. Per the germline V gene, CDR1 is SGHTS and CDR2 is YDEGEE.

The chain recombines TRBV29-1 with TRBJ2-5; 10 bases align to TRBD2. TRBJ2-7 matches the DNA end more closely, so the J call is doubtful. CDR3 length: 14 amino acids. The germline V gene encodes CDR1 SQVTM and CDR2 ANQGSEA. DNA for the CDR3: TGCAGCGTTGAGGCTCTAGCGGGAGCTAACGAGCAGTACTTC. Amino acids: CSVEALAGANEQYF.

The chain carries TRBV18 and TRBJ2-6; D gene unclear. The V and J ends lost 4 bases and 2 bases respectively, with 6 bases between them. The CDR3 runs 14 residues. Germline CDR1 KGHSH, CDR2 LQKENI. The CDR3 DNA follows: TGTGCCAGCTCACTCCCCCCTGGGGCCAACGTCCTGACTTTC. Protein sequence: CASSLPPGANVLTF.

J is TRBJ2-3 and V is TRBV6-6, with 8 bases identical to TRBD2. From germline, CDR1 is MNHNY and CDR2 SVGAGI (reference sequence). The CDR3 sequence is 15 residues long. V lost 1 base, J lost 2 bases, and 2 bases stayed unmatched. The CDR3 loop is CASSYWTSFTDTQYF. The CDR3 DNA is TGTGCCAGCAGTTACTGGACTAGCTTCACAGATACGCAGTATTTT.

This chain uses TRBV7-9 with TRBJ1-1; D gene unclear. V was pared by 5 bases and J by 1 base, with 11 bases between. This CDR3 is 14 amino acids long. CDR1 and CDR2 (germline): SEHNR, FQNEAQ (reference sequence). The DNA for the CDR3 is TGTGCCAGCAGCCCGAGATCGCAGAACACTGAAGCTTTCTTT. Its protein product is CASSPRSQNTEAFF.

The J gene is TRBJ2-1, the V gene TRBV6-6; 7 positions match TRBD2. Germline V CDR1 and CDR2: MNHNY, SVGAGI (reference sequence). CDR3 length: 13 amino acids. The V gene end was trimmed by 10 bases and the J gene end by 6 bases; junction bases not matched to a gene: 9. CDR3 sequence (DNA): TGTGCCACCGCCAGGGCGGGGGTCAATGAGCAGTTCTTC. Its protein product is CATARAGVNEQFF.

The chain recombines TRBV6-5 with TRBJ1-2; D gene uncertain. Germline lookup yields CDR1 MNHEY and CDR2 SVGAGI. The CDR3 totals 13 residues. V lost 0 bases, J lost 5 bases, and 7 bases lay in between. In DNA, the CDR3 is TGTGCCAGCAGTTACTCGACCGGGTATGGCTACACCTTC. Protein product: CASSYSTGYGYTF.

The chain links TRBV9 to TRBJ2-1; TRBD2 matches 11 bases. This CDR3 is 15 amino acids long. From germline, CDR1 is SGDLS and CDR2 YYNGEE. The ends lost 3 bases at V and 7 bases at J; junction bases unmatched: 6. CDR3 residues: CASSATSGNRNEQFF. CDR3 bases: TGTGCCAGCAGCGCGACTAGCGGGAATAGGAATGAGCAGTTCTTC.

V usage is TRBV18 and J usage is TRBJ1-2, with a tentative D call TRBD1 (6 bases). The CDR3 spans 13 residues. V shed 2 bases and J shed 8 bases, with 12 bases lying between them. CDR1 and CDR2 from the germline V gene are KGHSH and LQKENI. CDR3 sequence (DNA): TGTGCCAGCTCACCATTCCCAGGGGTAGGCTACACCTTC. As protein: CASSPFPGVGYTF.

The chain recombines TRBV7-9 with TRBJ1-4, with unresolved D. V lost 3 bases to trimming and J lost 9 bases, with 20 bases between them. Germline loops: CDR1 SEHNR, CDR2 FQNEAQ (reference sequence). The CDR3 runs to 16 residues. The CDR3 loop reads CASSFGPNGVYQKLFF. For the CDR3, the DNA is TGTGCCAGCAGCTTCGGCCCAAACGGGGTATATCAAAAACTGTTTTTT. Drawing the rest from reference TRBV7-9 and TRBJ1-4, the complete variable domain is DTGVSQNPRHKITKRGQNVTFRCDPISEHNRLYWYRQTLGQGPEFLTYFQNEAQLEKSRLLSDRFSAERPKGSFSTLEIQRTEQGDSAMYLCASSFGPNGVYQKLFFGSGTQLSVL.

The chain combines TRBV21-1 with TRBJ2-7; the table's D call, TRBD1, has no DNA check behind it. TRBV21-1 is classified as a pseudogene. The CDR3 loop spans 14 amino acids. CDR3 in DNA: TGTGCCAGCAGCAAAGGACACCATACCTACGAGCAGTACTTC. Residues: CASSKGHHTYEQYF.

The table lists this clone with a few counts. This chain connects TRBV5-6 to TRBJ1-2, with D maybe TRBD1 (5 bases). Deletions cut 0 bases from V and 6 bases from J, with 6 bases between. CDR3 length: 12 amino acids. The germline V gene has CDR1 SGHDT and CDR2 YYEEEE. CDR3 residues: CASSLGGNGYTF. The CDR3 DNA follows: TGTGCCAGCAGCTTGGGGGGGAATGGCTACACCTTC.

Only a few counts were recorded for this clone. As DNA, the CDR3 is TGTGCCAGCAGTCGGGGGCGCGGAGCCCGGCAAGAGACCCAGTACTTC. This gives the protein CASSRGRGARQETQYF. The rearrangement uses TRBV28 and TRBJ2-5; D is tentatively TRBD1 or TRBD2 (6 bases each). CDR1 is MDHEN, CDR2 SYDVKM, per germline. The CDR3 totals 16 residues. V was cut by 5 bases and J by 2 bases, with 18 bases left in between.

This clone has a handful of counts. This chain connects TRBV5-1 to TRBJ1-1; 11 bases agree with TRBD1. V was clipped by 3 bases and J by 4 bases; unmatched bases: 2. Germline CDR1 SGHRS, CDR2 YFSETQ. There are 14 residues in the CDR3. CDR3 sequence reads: CASSSGTGGTEAFF. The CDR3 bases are TGCGCCAGCAGCTCTGGGACAGGGGGCACTGAAGCTTTCTTT.

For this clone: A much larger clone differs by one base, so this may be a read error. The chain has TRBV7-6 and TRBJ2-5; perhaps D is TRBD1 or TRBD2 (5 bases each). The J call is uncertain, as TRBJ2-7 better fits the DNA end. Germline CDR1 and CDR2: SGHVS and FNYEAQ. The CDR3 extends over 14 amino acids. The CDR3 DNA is TGTGCCAGCAGCCCGGGGACCAGCTCCTACGAGCAGTACTTC. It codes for CASSPGTSSYEQYF.

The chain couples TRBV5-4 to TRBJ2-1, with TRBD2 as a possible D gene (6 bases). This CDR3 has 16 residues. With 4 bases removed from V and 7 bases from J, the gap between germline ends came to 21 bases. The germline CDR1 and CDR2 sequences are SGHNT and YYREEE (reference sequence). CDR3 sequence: CASSQDFGTGGNEQFF. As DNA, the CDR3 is TGTGCCAGCAGCCAAGATTTCGGGACTGGGGGGAATGAGCAGTTCTTC.

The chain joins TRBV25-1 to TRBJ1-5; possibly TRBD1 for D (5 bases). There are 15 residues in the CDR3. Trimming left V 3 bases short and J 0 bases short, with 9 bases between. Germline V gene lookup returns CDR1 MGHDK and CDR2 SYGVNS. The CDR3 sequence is CASSDGRGSNQPQHF. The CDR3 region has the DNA TGTGCCAGCAGTGACGGGAGGGGTAGCAATCAGCCCCAGCATTTT.

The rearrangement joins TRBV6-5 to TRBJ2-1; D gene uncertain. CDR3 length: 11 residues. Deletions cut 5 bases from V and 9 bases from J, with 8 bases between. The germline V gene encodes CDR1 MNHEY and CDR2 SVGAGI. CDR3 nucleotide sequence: TGTGCCAGCAGTGAACCAATTGAGCAGTTCTTC. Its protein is CASSEPIEQFF.

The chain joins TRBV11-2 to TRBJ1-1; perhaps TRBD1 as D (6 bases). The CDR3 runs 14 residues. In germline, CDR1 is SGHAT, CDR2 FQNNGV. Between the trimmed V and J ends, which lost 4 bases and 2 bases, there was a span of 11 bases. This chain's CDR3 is CASSSLTGNTEAFF. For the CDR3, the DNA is TGTGCCAGCAGCTCGCTGACAGGCAACACTGAAGCTTTCTTT.

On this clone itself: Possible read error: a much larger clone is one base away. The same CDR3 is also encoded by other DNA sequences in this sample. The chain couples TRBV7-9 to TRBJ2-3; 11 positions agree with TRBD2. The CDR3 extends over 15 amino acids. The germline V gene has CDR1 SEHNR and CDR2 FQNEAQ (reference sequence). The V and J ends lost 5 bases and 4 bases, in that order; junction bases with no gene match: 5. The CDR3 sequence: CASSLTSGTADTQYF. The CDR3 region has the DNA TGTGCCAGCAGCCTGACTAGCGGGACCGCAGATACGCAGTATTTT.

CDR3 amino acids: CSVGASGRVEYF. CDR3 nucleotide sequence: TGCAGCGTTGGCGCTAGCGGGAGAGTGGAGTACTTC. The rearrangement links TRBV29-1 to TRBJ2-7; 10 bases line up with TRBD2. The CDR3 length is 12 residues. The junction had 8 bases not matched to a gene; V was cut back by 4 bases and J by 11 bases. Germline V lookup: CDR1 SQVTM, CDR2 ANQGSEA.

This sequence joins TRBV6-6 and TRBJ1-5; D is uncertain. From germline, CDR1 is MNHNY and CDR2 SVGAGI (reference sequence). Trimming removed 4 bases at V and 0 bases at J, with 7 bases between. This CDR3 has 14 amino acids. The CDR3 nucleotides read TGTGCCAGCAGTTCCCCGCTTAGCAATCAGCCCCAGCATTTT. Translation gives CASSSPLSNQPQHF.

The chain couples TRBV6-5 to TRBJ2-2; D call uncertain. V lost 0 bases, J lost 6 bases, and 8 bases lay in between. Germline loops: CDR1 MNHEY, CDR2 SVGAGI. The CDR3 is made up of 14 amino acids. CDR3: CASSYSYPPGELFF. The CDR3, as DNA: TGTGCCAGCAGTTACTCCTACCCGCCCGGGGAGCTGTTTTTT.

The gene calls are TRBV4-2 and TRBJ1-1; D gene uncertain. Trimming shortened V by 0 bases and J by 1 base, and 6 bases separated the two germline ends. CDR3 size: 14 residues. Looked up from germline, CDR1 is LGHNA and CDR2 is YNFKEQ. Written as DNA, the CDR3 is TGTGCCAGCAGCCAAGATATGGAGAACACTGAAGCTTTCTTT. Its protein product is CASSQDMENTEAFF.

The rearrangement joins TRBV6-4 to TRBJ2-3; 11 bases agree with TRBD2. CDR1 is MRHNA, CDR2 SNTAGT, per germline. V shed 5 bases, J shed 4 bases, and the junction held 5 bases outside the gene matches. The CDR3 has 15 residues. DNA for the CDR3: TGTGCCAGCAGTAAAACTAGCGGGAGTTCAGATACGCAGTATTTT. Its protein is CASSKTSGSSDTQYF.

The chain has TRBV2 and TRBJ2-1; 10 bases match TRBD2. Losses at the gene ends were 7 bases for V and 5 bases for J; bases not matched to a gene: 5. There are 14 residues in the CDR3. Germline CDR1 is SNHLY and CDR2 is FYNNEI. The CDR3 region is CASIPLAGDNEQFF. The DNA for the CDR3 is TGTGCCAGCATCCCCCTAGCGGGAGACAATGAGCAGTTCTTC. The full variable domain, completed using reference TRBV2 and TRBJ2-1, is EPEVTQTPSHQVTQMGQEVILRCVPISNHLYFYWYRQILGQKVEFLVSFYNNEISEKSEIFDDQFSVERPDGSNFTLKIRSTKLEDSAMYFCASIPLAGDNEQFFGPGTRLTVL.

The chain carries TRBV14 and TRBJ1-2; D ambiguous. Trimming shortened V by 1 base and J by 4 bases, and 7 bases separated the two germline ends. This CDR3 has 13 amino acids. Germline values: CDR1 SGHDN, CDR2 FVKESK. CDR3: CASSQAPGYGYTF. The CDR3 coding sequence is TGTGCCAGCAGCCAAGCCCCGGGCTATGGCTACACCTTC.

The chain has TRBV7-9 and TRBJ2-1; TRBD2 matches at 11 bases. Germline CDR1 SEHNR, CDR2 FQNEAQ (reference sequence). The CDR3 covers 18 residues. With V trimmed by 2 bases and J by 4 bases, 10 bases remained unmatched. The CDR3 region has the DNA TGTGCCAGCAGCTTACAAGGGGGACTAGCGGAGCATTACAATGAGCAGTTCTTC. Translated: CASSLQGGLAEHYNEQFF.